Described below is a single T cell receptor beta chain sequence and its context. Its specificity is not known. This specimen comes from a study of T cell repertoires in cytomegalovirus infection. The overall study: Indications of both CMV infection and matching HLA type were provided by public TCR beta signatures. Study findings and constraints: CMV-specific TCR beta clonotypes restricted by HLA-C dominated the ex vivo response.

TCRdb ran MiXCR on the reads and lists one entry per CDR3 protein. Among 570,000 or so distinct CDR3 sequences listed, just under 40% were seen once. This clonotype originated in a human donor in good health (CMV status not recorded). Some clones in this sample may be carry-over from other donors' samples. This specimen was cultured PBMCs, taken from culture after CMV antigen stimulation.

CDR3 region: CASRPGQSTDTQYF. The CDR3 coding sequence is TGTGCCAGCAGGCCGGGACAGTCCACAGATACGCAGTATTTT. The V and J genes are TRBV12-3 or TRBV12-4 and TRBJ2-3; 7 positions match TRBD1. The CDR3 runs 14 residues. Unmatched junction bases numbered 5, after V lost 6 bases and J lost 2 bases.